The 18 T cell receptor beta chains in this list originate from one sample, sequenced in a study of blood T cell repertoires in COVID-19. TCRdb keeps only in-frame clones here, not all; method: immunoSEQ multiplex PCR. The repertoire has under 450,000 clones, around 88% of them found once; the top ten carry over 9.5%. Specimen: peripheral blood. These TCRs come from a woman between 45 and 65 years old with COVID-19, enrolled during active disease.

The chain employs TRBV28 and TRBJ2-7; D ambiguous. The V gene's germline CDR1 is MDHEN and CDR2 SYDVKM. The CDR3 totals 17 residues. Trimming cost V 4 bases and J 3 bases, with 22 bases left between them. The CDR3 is CASSSPGGQRLGYEQYF. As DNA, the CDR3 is TGTGCCAGCAGTTCCCCCGGTGGGCAAAGATTGGGCTACGAGCAGTACTTC.

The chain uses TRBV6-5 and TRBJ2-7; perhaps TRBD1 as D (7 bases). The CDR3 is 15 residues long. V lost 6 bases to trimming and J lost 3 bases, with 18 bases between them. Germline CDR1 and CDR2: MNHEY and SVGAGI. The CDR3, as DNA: TGTGCCAGCAGCTACGGTCAGGGGGGCAGCTACGAGCAGTACTTC. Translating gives CASSYGQGGSYEQYF.

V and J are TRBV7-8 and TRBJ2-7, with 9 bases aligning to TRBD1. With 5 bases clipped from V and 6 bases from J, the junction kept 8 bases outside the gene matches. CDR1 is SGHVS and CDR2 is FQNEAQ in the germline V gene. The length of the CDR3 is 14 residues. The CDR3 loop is CASSRPGQGSEQYF. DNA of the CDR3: TGTGCCAGCAGCCGACCGGGACAGGGAAGCGAGCAGTACTTC.

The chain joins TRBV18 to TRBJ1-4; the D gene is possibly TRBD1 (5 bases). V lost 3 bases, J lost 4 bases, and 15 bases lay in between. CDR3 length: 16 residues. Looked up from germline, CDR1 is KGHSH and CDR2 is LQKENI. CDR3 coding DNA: TGTGCCAGCTCACCGAACACCGGCAGGGTTAATGAAAAACTGTTTTTT. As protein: CASSPNTGRVNEKLFF.

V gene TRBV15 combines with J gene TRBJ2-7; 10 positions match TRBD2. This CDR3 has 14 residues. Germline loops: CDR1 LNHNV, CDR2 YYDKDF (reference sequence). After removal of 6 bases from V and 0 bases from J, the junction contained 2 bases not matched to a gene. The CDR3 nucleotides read TGTGCCACCAGGGTAGCGGGGGGCTCCTACGAGCAGTACTTC. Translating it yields CATRVAGGSYEQYF.

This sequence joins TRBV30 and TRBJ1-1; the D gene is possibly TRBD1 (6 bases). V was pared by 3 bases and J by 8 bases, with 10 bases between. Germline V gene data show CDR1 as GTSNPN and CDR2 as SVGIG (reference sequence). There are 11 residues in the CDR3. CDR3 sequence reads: CAWRGDNEAFF. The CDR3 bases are TGTGCCTGGAGGGGGGACAACGAAGCTTTCTTT.

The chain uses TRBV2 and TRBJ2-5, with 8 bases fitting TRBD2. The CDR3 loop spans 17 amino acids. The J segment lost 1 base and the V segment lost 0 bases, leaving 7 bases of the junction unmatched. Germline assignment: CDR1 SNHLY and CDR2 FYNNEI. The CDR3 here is CASSEAPAGAPQETQYF. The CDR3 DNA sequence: TGTGCCAGCAGTGAAGCGCCAGCGGGGGCTCCCCAAGAGACCCAGTACTTC.

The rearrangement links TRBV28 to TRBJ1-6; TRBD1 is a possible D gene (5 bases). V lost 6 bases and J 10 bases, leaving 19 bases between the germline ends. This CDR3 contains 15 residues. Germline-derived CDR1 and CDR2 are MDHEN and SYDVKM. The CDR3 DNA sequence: TGTGCCAGCAGCCCGGCGGGGGAAGTTGGGTCACCCCTCCACTTT. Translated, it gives CASSPAGEVGSPLHF. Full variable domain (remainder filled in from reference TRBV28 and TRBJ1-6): DVKVTQSSRYLVKRTGEKVFLECVQDMDHENMFWYRQDPGLGLRLIYFSYDVKMKEKGDIPEGYSVSREKKERFSLILESASTNQTSMYLCASSPAGEVGSPLHFGNGTRLTVT.

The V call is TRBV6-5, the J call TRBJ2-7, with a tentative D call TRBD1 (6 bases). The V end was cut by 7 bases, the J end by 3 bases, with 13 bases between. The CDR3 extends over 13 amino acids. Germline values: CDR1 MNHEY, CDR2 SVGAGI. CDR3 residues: CASTRGQNYEQYF. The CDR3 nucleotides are TGTGCCAGCACTAGAGGACAGAACTACGAGCAGTACTTC.

For the CDR3, the DNA is TGTGCCTGGAGTGAGGGGACAGTGAAGACTAACTATGGCTACACCTTC. It is translated as CAWSEGTVKTNYGYTF. The rearrangement uses TRBV30 and TRBJ1-2, with 7 bases lining up with TRBD1. Germline V gene data show CDR1 as GTSNPN and CDR2 as SVGIG (reference sequence). V trimming: 1 base; J trimming: 0 bases; junction bases outside the gene matches: 8. The CDR3 extends over 16 amino acids.

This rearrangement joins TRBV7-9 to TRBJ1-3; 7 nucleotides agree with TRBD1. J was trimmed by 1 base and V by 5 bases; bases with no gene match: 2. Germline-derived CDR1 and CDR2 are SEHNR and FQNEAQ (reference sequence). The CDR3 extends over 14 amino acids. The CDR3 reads CASSPTGSGNTIYF. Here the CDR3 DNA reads TGTGCCAGCAGCCCGACAGGGTCTGGAAACACCATATATTTT. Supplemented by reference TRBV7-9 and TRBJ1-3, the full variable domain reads DTGVSQNPRHKITKRGQNVTFRCDPISEHNRLYWYRQTLGQGPEFLTYFQNEAQLEKSRLLSDRFSAERPKGSFSTLEIQRTEQGDSAMYLCASSPTGSGNTIYFGEGSWLTVV.

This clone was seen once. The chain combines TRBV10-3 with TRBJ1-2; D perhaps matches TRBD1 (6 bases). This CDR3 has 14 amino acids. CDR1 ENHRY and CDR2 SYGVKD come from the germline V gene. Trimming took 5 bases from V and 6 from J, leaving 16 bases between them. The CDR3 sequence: CAISIQGNFNGYTF. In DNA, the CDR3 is TGTGCCATCAGTATACAGGGTAATTTTAATGGCTACACCTTC.

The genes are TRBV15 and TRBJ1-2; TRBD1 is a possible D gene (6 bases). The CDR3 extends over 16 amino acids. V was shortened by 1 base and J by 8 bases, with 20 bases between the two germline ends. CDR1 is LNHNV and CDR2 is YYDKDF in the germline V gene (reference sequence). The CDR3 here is CATSRAGQGSLGGYTF. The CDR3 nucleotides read TGTGCCACCAGCAGAGCGGGGCAGGGGAGTTTGGGAGGCTACACCTTC. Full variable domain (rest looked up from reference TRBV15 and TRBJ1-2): DAMVIQNPRYQVTQFGKPVTLSCSQTLNHNVMYWYQQKSSQAPKLLFHYYDKDFNNEADTPDNFQSRRPNTSFCFLDIRSPGLGDTAMYLCATSRAGQGSLGGYTFGSGTRLTVV.

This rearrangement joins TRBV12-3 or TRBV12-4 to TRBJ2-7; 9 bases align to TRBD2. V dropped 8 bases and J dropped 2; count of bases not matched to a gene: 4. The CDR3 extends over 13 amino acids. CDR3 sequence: CASASGMTYEQYF. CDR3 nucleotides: TGTGCCAGCGCTAGCGGGATGACCTACGAGCAGTACTTC.

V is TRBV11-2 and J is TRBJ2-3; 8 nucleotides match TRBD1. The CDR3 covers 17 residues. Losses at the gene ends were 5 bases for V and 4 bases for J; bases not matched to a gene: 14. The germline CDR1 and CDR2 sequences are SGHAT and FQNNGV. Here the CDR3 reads CASSRAEQGAGADTQYF. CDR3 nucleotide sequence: TGTGCCAGCAGCCGCGCGGAGCAGGGGGCTGGGGCAGATACGCAGTATTTT. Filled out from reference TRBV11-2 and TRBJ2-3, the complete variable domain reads EAGVAQSPRYKIIEKRQSVAFWCNPISGHATLYWYQQILGQGPKLLIQFQNNGVVDDSQLPKDRFSAERLKGVDSTLKIQPAKLEDSAVYLCASSRAEQGAGADTQYFGPGTRLTVL.

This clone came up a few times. The CDR3 bases are TGTGCCAGCAGTGGAGACAGGTGGAACACTGAAGCTTTCTTT. Translating it yields CASSGDRWNTEAFF. This sequence joins TRBV2 and TRBJ1-1, with D tentatively TRBD1 (6 bases). V was cut by 4 bases and J by 1 base, with 10 bases left in between. The CDR3 runs 14 residues. The germline V gene encodes CDR1 SNHLY and CDR2 FYNNEI.

The CDR3 here is CASSSQTGDYEQYF. Written as DNA, the CDR3 is TGTGCCAGCAGCTCCCAGACAGGGGACTACGAGCAGTACTTC. V gene TRBV7-2 combines with J gene TRBJ2-7; 8 nucleotides line up with TRBD1. Looked up from germline, CDR1 is SGHTA and CDR2 is FQGNSA. CDR3 length: 14 residues. V dropped 4 bases and J dropped 3; count of bases not matched to a gene: 5.

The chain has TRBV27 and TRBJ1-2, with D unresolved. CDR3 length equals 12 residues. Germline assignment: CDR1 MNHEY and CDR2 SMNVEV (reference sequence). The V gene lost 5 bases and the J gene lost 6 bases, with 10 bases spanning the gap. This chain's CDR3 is CASSDGGNGYTF. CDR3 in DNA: TGTGCCAGCAGTGACGGCGGAAATGGCTACACCTTC.